Each of the 9 T cell receptor beta chains below was sequenced from the same sample in a study of identical twins' blood T cells. TCRdb re-called the 5' RACE reads through MiXCR, storing one row per CDR3 protein. The sample records fewer than 450,000 distinct CDR3 sequences, about 28% being singletons. Source material: PBMCs. These receptors all come from a woman aged 18 to 50 in good health.

This CDR3 is CASSPTALTFEAFF. The CDR3 region has the DNA TGTGCCAGCTCACCAACAGCACTAACGTTTGAAGCTTTCTTT. The chain links TRBV18 to TRBJ1-1; D is ambiguous. CDR3 size: 14 residues. Germline lookup yields CDR1 KGHSH and CDR2 LQKENI. Trimming removed 2 bases from V and 7 bases from J, with 14 bases in between. Looking up the rest from reference TRBV18 and TRBJ1-1 gives the full variable domain: NAGVMQNPRHLVRRRGQEARLRCSPMKGHSHVYWYRQLPEEGLKFMVYLQKENIIDESGMPKERFSAEFPKEGPSILRIQQVVRGDSAAYFCASSPTALTFEAFFGQGTRLTVV.

This clonotype has just a few counts. The genes are TRBV9 and TRBJ2-6; maybe TRBD1 (6 bases). The CDR3 is 15 amino acids. V lost 8 bases and J 1 base, leaving 13 bases between the germline ends. Germline V gives CDR1 SGDLS, CDR2 YYNGEE. For the CDR3, the DNA is TGTGCCAGTTCCCTAGGGACATCTGGGGCCAACGTCCTGACTTTC. Protein product: CASSLGTSGANVLTF. The full variable domain, rest sourced from reference TRBV9 and TRBJ2-6, is DSGVTQTPKHLITATGQRVTLRCSPRSGDLSVYWYQQSLDQGLQFLIQYYNGEERAKGNILERFSAQQFPDLHSELNLSSLELGDSALYFCASSLGTSGANVLTFGAGSRLTVL.

V is TRBV29-1 and J is TRBJ2-1; perhaps TRBD2 as D (6 bases). Trimming left V 4 bases short and J 2 bases short, with 18 bases between. CDR1 is SQVTM and CDR2 is ANQGSEA in the germline V gene. The CDR3 extends over 16 amino acids. The CDR3 sequence is CSVGHAGGSAYNEQFF. The CDR3 DNA is TGCAGCGTTGGTCATGCTGGGGGGAGTGCCTACAATGAGCAGTTCTTC.

The CDR3 sequence: CAGGGQENTEAFF. Here the CDR3 DNA reads TGTGCCGGGGGGGGTCAAGAAAACACTGAAGCTTTCTTT. The V gene is TRBV7-9, the J gene TRBJ1-1; possibly TRBD1 for D (5 bases). The germline V gene has CDR1 SEHNR and CDR2 FQNEAQ (reference sequence). The CDR3 is 13 amino acids. Trimming shortened V by 11 bases and J by 2 bases, and 15 bases separated the two germline ends.

This sequence joins TRBV6-1 and TRBJ1-1, with TRBD1 matching over 8 bases. J lost 3 bases, V lost 7 bases, and 4 bases had no gene match. Per the germline V gene, CDR1 is MNHNS and CDR2 is SASEGT. The CDR3 has 13 amino acids. The CDR3, as DNA: TGTGCCAGCACCCTGACAGGGGACACTGAAGCTTTCTTT. It yields the protein CASTLTGDTEAFF.

The J gene is TRBJ1-2, the V gene TRBV20-1, with TRBD1 identical over 9 bases. The CDR3 loop spans 12 amino acids. Germline CDR1 and CDR2: DFQATT and SNEGSKA (reference sequence). V lost 8 bases and J lost 3; bases outside the gene matches: 4. The CDR3 here is CSSTGGDYGYTF. The DNA for the CDR3 is TGCAGTTCTACAGGGGGCGACTATGGCTACACCTTC.

On this clonotype: This clone may be a read error of a much larger clone one base away. This sequence joins TRBV20-1 and TRBJ2-2, with D possibly called TRBD1 or TRBD2 (5 bases each). V was shortened by 3 bases and J by 3 bases, with 17 bases between the two germline ends. Per the germline V gene, CDR1 is DFQATT and CDR2 is SNEGSKA (reference sequence). The CDR3 totals 16 residues. The CDR3 loop is CSARDGTVVDTGELFF. In nucleotides, the CDR3 is TGCAGTGCTAGGGATGGGACGGTTGTGGACACCGGGGAGCTGTTTTTT.

This clonotype was picked up many times. The rearrangement uses TRBV10-3 and TRBJ2-3; no firm D call. Between the trimmed V and J ends, which lost 9 bases and 5 bases, there was a span of 9 bases. Germline assignment: CDR1 ENHRY and CDR2 SYGVKD. CDR3 size: 11 residues. CDR3 loop: CAIGPGDTQYF. As DNA, the CDR3 is TGTGCCATTGGACCAGGAGATACGCAGTATTTT.

V usage is TRBV7-6 and J usage is TRBJ1-2; TRBD1 matches 9 bases. Germline lookup yields CDR1 SGHVS and CDR2 FNYEAQ. The CDR3 has 14 amino acids. With V trimmed by 1 base and J by 7 bases, 4 bases remained unmatched. The CDR3 nucleotides read TGTGCCAGCAGCTTAGGGGACAGGGTTGCTGGCTACACCTTC. Protein: CASSLGDRVAGYTF. Together with reference TRBV7-6 and TRBJ1-2, the CDR3 gives the full variable domain: GAGVSQSPRYKVTKRGQDVALRCDPISGHVSLYWYRQALGQGPEFLTYFNYEAQQDKSGLPNDRFSAERPEGSISTLTIQRTEQRDSAMYRCASSLGDRVAGYTFGSGTRLTVV.